Listed below are T cell receptor beta chains from one sample, sequenced in a study of blood T cell repertoires in COVID-19. TCRdb's table, derived via immunoSEQ multiplex PCR, lists solely in-frame clones and lacks some. Of a few hundred thousand clones listed, roughly 84% were seen once; the top ten hold less than 8.5%. The sequencing sample was made of PBMCs or T cells enriched from blood (not recorded which). These receptor sequences come from a woman aged 50 to 60 who had been exposed to COVID-19. Both conserved end residues are part of each CDR3. D genes are given only for firm matches. Size tells how often a clone was seen (once, few, many) or the class of an expanded clone, and some rows leave it out.

NA | TRBJ1-1 | TRBV18 | NA | CASSPADTEAFF | TGTGCCAGCTCACCAGCAGACACTGAAGCTTTCTTT
NA | TRBJ1-1 | TRBV10-3 | few | CAISELATEAFF | TGTGCCATCAGTGAACTTGCCACTGAAGCTTTCTTT
TRBD1 | TRBJ2-7 | TRBV6-5 | NA | CASSRTGETYEQYF | TGTGCCAGCAGTCGGACAGGGGAAACCTACGAGCAGTACTTC
TRBD1 | TRBJ1-6 | TRBV7-8 | NA | CASSLGTGKYNSPLHF | TGTGCCAGCAGCCTCGGGACAGGGAAATATAATTCACCCCTCCACTTT
NA | TRBJ1-1 | TRBV19 | NA | CASSGKSNTEAFF | TGTGCCTCGAGCGGGAAGTCGAACACTGAAGCTTTCTTT
TRBD2 | TRBJ2-5 | TRBV10-3 | NA | CATSRGVQETQYF | TGTGCCACCTCACGGGGGGTGCAAGAGACCCAGTACTTC
TRBD1 | TRBJ1-1 | TRBV14 | NA | CASSHRGMETEAFF | TGTGCCAGCAGCCACAGGGGGATGGAAACTGAAGCTTTCTTT
NA | TRBJ1-1 | TRBV19 | NA | CASSLWGRTEAFF | TGTGCCAGTAGTCTCTGGGGGCGCACTGAAGCTTTCTTT
TRBD1 | TRBJ2-5 | TRBV6-2/TRBV6-3 | NA | CASSPDRVKTQYF | TGTGCCAGCAGCCCTGACAGGGTAAAGACCCAGTACTTC
TRBD1 | TRBJ2-1 | TRBV19 | NA | CASSTPVGTGKNEQFF | TGTGCCAGTAGCACTCCCGTGGGGACAGGTAAAAATGAGCAGTTCTTC
NA | TRBJ2-1 | TRBV5-4 | NA | CASSGIGATGSNEQFF | TGTGCCAGCAGCGGGATTGGGGCTACCGGGTCCAATGAGCAGTTCTTC
NA | TRBJ2-7 | TRBV5-1 | NA | CASSLGGEIYEQYF | TGCGCCAGCAGCTTGGGCGGGGAGATCTACGAGCAGTACTTC
NA | TRBJ2-1 | TRBV18 | NA | CASSPWTDFKAPQFF | TGTGCCAGCTCCCCATGGACAGACTTTAAGGCGCCGCAGTTCTTC
TRBD1 | TRBJ2-1 | TRBV25-1 | NA | CASSELRGHEQFF | TGTGCCAGCAGTGAACTCAGGGGGCATGAGCAGTTCTTC
NA | TRBJ1-1 | TRBV12-3/TRBV12-4 | NA | CASIPGGGKAFF | TGTGCCAGCATCCCGGGGGGTGGTAAAGCTTTCTTT
NA | TRBJ2-6 | TRBV2 | NA | CASSEMGTVGANVLTF | TGTGCCAGCAGTGAAATGGGGACTGTTGGGGCCAACGTCCTGACTTTC
NA | TRBJ2-1 | TRBV27 | once | CASSLWGVVGNEQFF | TGTGCCAGCAGTTTGTGGGGGGTAGTAGGAAATGAGCAGTTCTTC
NA | TRBJ1-5 | TRBV19 | NA | CASTGDGQPQHF | TGTGCCAGTACAGGGGATGGTCAGCCCCAGCATTTT
TRBD1 | TRBJ1-3 | TRBV3-1/TRBV3-2 | NA | CASSQAQGWGNTIYF | TGTGCCAGCAGCCAGGCACAGGGGTGGGGAAACACCATATATTTT
NA | TRBJ2-7 | TRBV7-9 | NA | CASSSLGQLSYEQYF | TGTGCCAGCAGCTCCTTAGGACAGCTATCCTACGAGCAGTACTTC
NA | TRBJ1-2 | TRBV6-5 | NA | CAIGVGEALNYGYTF | TGTGCCATCGGGGTCGGGGAGGCCCTTAACTATGGCTACACCTTC
NA | TRBJ2-3 | TRBV5-4 | NA | CASSLRTIVPDTQYF | TGTGCCAGCAGCCTCCGGACTATCGTTCCGGATACGCAGTATTTT
TRBD1 | TRBJ2-7 | TRBV30 | NA | CAWTGSGQLTYEQYF | TGTGCCTGGACCGGTTCGGGACAGCTGACCTACGAGCAGTACTTC
NA | TRBJ2-2 | TRBV29-1 | NA | CSALSGVGTGELFF | TGCAGCGCGTTATCAGGGGTCGGCACCGGGGAGCTGTTTTTT
TRBD1 | TRBJ2-7 | TRBV19 | NA | CASRQGSSYEQYF | TGTGCCAGTAGACAGGGGTCGAGCTACGAGCAGTACTTC
NA | TRBJ1-6 | TRBV19 | once | CASNAGLSYNSPLHF | TGTGCCAGTAATGCAGGGCTCTCCTATAATTCACCCCTCCACTTT
TRBD1 | TRBJ2-7 | TRBV12-5 | NA | CASGSAVPGGNYEQYF | TGTGCTAGTGGTTCCGCGGTCCCAGGGGGTAACTACGAGCAGTACTTC
NA | TRBJ1-6 | TRBV6-6 | NA | CASSVGSSPLHF | TGTGCCAGCAGTGTGGGGAGTTCACCCCTCCACTTT
NA | TRBJ2-3 | TRBV9 | NA | CASSVGLDMADTQYF | TGTGCCAGCAGCGTAGGGCTTGATATGGCAGATACGCAGTATTTT
TRBD2 | TRBJ2-7 | TRBV7-2 | NA | CASSPVGSGGEGQYF | TGTGCCAGCAGCCCCGTGGGTAGCGGGGGGGAAGGGCAGTACTTC
TRBD1 | TRBJ1-4 | TRBV6-5 | once | CASSIQGRPNEKLFF | TGTGCCAGCAGTATACAGGGGAGGCCTAATGAAAAACTGTTTTTT
NA | TRBJ2-7 | TRBV21-1 | NA | CASSTDRSPSYEQYF | TGTGCCAGCAGCACCGACAGGAGCCCGTCCTACGAGCAGTACTTC
NA | TRBJ1-5 | TRBV28 | NA | CASSSVGVEQPQHF | TGTGCCAGCAGTTCCGTGGGCGTTGAGCAGCCCCAGCATTTT
TRBD1 | TRBJ1-2 | TRBV30 | NA | CAWSGGQGARGYTF | TGTGCCTGGAGCGGCGGACAGGGGGCGAGAGGCTACACCTTC
NA | TRBJ1-1 | TRBV9 | once | CASSPHGGEGTEAFF | TGTGCCAGCAGCCCTCACGGAGGGGAAGGTACTGAAGCTTTCTTT
NA | TRBJ1-3 | TRBV10-3 | NA | CAISESGLPTGGNTIYF | TGTGCCATCAGTGAGTCGGGGCTCCCCACCGGTGGAAACACCATATATTTT
TRBD2 | TRBJ2-7 | TRBV11-2 | once | CASSLERGAYEQYF | TGTGCCAGCAGCTTAGAGCGGGGGGCTTACGAGCAGTACTTC
NA | TRBJ1-5 | TRBV28 | NA | CASSFGIRDTSGSNQPQHF | TGTGCCAGCAGTTTCGGTATCCGGGACACCTCGGGGAGCAATCAGCCCCAGCATTTT
NA | TRBJ1-2 | TRBV24-1 | few | CATWGEVGYTF | TGTGCCACCTGGGGAGAGGTTGGCTACACCTTC
TRBD2 | TRBJ2-1 | TRBV5-1 | NA | CASSAGLAPSYNEQFF | TGCGCCAGCAGCGCGGGACTAGCGCCGTCCTACAATGAGCAGTTCTTC
NA | TRBJ2-7 | TRBV21-1 | NA | CASTKGRPERNEQYF | TGTGCCAGCACCAAGGGGAGGCCCGAAAGAAACGAGCAGTACTTC
NA | TRBJ1-2 | TRBV6-6 | NA | CASSPRIVYGYTF | TGTGCCAGCAGCCCCAGAATTGTGTATGGCTACACCTTC
TRBD1 | TRBJ2-1 | TRBV7-8 | once | CASSSGTSTGVGNEQFF | TGTGCCAGCAGCTCAGGTACCTCGACAGGGGTAGGAAATGAGCAGTTCTTC
TRBD1 | TRBJ1-1 | TRBV29-1 | NA | CSVETRGSTEAFF | TGCAGCGTCGAAACCAGGGGGAGCACTGAAGCTTTCTTT
TRBD2 | TRBJ2-5 | TRBV5-1 | NA | CASQPAGGPETQYF | TGCGCCAGTCAGCCAGCGGGGGGGCCCGAGACCCAGTACTTC
TRBD2 | TRBJ2-3 | TRBV5-1 | NA | CASTRGAGGRVTDTQYF | TGCGCCAGCACCCGAGGGGCGGGGGGACGTGTGACAGATACGCAGTATTTT
NA | TRBJ1-1 | TRBV24-1 | NA | CATSDLRYTEAFF | TGTGCCACCAGTGATTTGCGGTACACTGAAGCTTTCTTT
NA | TRBJ1-4 | TRBV19 | NA | CASSIGGSTNEKLFF | TGTGCCAGTAGTATCGGGGGGTCAACTAATGAAAAACTGTTTTTT
NA | TRBJ1-1 | TRBV12-3/TRBV12-4 | NA | CASSNYRQKAFF | TGTGCCAGCAGTAATTATAGACAGAAAGCTTTCTTT
TRBD1 | TRBJ1-4 | TRBV5-6 | once | CASSFGTGSTEKLFF | TGTGCCAGCAGCTTCGGGACAGGGAGCACCGAAAAACTGTTTTTT
NA | TRBJ2-1 | TRBV19 | NA | CASSMEGSSYNEQFF | TGTGCCAGTAGTATGGAGGGTAGCTCCTACAATGAGCAGTTCTTC
NA | TRBJ2-7 | TRBV7-2 | NA | CASSSVLGQSYEQYF | TGTGCCAGCAGCTCCGTCCTCGGACAGAGCTACGAGCAGTACTTC
NA | TRBJ1-3 | TRBV3-1/TRBV3-2 | NA | CASSQGGGYGNTIYF | TGTGCCAGCAGCCAGGGAGGAGGATACGGAAACACCATATATTTT